This TCR beta chain was sequenced for a study of CD8 T cells in ankylosing spondylitis (dated by TCRdb to 2016 to 2017). Regarding the research as a whole: The study set out to find disease-linked TCR variants by profiling T cell receptor beta repertoires in ankylosing spondylitis patients and healthy donors. The full study cohort comprised around 25 ankylosing spondylitis patients and about a hundred healthy donors. Peripheral blood was sampled, and synovial fluid was additionally collected from ankylosing spondylitis patients. Broad study findings and their caveats: The disease-linked clones had a CD8+ phenotype and were found at relatively low frequencies in peripheral blood. The disease-linked clones were reported as significantly enriched in matched synovial fluid samples from ankylosing spondylitis patients. Some of the motif variants had been reported before in the synovial fluid and blood of reactive arthritis patients, a finding that suggests common disease-initiation mechanisms. Blood from ankylosing spondylitis patients appeared to be characterized by a TCR beta motif composed of under ten highly homologous amino acid variants.

This clonotype was recorded at least ten times. Its antigen target is currently unknown. The input lacks base qualities; no much larger clone sits a single base away. Counted from cysteine to phenylalanine, this CDR3 has 17 amino acids. Only the CDR3 part of the read is kept: 51 bases, read in frame from the first base. At the junction V is shortened by 1 base and J by 5 bases, with 22 bases in between. CDR1 and CDR2 are read off the germline V gene (reference sequence) as DFQATT and SNEGSKA. Data came from an Illumina HiSeq 2500. Quantitative 5'-RACE with molecular barcodes was the method used to prepare the TCR beta libraries. The study's own analysis went as follows. A new computational method, built on a probabilistic model of VDJ rearrangement, was used to identify disease-linked TCR variants. The raw public reads went through TCRdb reprocessing: fastp at Q25, MiXCR clone calling, in-frame beta chains kept. Merged by CDR3 protein, the rows form single entries marked with the most common genes and DNA. In this record, the V and J calls reflect TCRdb's handling and not the investigators' own analysis. Here the sample has under 200,000 distinct CDR3 sequences; more than 9% occur a single time. Of the sample, under 35% is held by the ten largest clones.

The chain is encoded by TRBV20-1 joined to TRBJ2-3, with the D segment possibly TRBD1 or TRBD2, each aligning over 5 bases. The sequenced material came from blood, either unsorted or a sorted T cell fraction (not recorded which). This clonotype originated in a male donor with ankylosing spondylitis or in good health (not recorded which). The DNA is TGCAGTGCTAGAGGTTTCCTCCCGGGGCATACGGGAGATACGCAGTATTTT. It specifies CSARGFLPGHTGDTQYF.